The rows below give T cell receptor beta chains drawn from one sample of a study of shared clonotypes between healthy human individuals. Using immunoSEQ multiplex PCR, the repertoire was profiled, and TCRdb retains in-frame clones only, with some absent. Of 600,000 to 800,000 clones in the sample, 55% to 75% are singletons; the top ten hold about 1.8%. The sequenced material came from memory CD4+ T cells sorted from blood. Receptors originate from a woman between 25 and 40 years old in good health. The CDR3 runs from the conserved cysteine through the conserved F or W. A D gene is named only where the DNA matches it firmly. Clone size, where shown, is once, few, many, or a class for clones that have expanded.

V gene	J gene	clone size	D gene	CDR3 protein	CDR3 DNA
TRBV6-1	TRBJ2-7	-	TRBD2	CATQKREGLYEQYF	TGTGCCACCCAGAAGCGGGAGGGCCTCTACGAGCAGTACTTC
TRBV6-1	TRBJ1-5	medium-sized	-	CASSDQYSNQPQHF	TGTGCCAGCAGTGACCAGTATAGCAATCAGCCCCAGCATTTT
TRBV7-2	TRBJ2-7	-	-	CASSFFSEQYF	TGTGCCAGCAGCTTTTTCAGCGAGCAGTACTTC
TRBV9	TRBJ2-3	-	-	CARQVSADTQYF	TGTGCCAGACAGGTTTCTGCAGATACGCAGTATTTT
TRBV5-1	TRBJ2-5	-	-	CASSMGGEPETQYF	TGCGCCAGCAGCATGGGGGGAGAACCAGAGACCCAGTACTTC
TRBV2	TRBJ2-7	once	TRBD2	CASTPSGSYYEQYF	TGTGCCAGCACCCCTAGCGGGTCTTACTACGAGCAGTACTTC
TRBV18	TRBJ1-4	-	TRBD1	CASSVDREYEKLFF	TGTGCCAGCTCAGTCGACAGGGAGTACGAAAAACTGTTTTTT
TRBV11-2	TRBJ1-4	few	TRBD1	CASSSRQGGEKLFF	TGTGCCAGCAGTTCCCGACAGGGAGGGGAAAAACTGTTTTTT
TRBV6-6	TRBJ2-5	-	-	CASSTRPSSDPQYF	TGTGCCAGCAGTACGAGACCAAGCTCTGACCCCCAGTACTTC
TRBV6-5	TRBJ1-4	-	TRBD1	CASSSPGQGNEKLFF	TGTGCCAGCAGTTCTCCGGGACAGGGGAATGAAAAACTGTTTTTT
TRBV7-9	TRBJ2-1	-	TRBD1	CASSSRSRDRVTREQFF	TGTGCCAGCAGCTCCCGCAGCCGGGACAGGGTGACTAGGGAGCAGTTCTTC
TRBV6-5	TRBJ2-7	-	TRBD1	CASSTGQYYEQYF	TGTGCCAGCAGCACGGGACAGTACTACGAGCAGTACTTC
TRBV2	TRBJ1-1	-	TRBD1	CASSVGKGAGTEAFF	TGTGCCAGCAGTGTAGGAAAGGGGGCAGGAACTGAAGCTTTCTTT
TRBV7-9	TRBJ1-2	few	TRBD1	CASSSPGTGTYGYTF	TGTGCCAGCAGCTCCCCCGGGACAGGGACGTATGGCTACACCTTC
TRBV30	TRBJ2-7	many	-	CAWRSGTVYEQYF	TGTGCCTGGAGGTCAGGGACGGTGTACGAGCAGTACTTC
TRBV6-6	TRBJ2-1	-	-	CASSYKDYINEQFF	TGTGCCAGCAGTTACAAGGACTATATCAATGAGCAGTTCTTC
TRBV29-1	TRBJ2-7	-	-	CSVDGAFTYEQYF	TGCAGCGTTGACGGGGCGTTCACCTACGAGCAGTACTTC
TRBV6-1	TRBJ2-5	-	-	CASISQYQETQYF	TGTGCCAGTATCAGCCAGTACCAAGAGACCCAGTACTTC
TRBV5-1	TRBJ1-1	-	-	CASSSGEGWAFF	TGCGCCAGCAGTTCGGGGGAAGGGTGGGCTTTCTTT
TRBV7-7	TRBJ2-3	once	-	CASSPGTLSTDTQYF	TGTGCCAGCAGCCCCGGGACTCTTAGCACAGATACGCAGTATTTT
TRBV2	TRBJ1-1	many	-	CASSEDINQNTEAFF	TGTGCCAGCAGTGAGGACATCAACCAGAACACTGAAGCTTTCTTT
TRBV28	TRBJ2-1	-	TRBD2	CASRLAGNEQFF	TGTGCCAGCAGACTAGCGGGCAATGAGCAGTTCTTC
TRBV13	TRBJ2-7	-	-	CASSRRQYEQYF	TGTGCCAGCAGCCGCCGACAGTACGAGCAGTACTTC
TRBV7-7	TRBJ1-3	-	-	CAISKGNTIYF	TGTGCCATTTCCAAGGGAAACACCATATATTTT
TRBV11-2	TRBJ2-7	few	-	CASSLVLASTEQYF	TGTGCCAGCAGCTTAGTGTTGGCTAGCACCGAGCAGTACTTC
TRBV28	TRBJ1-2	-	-	CASSLSGDGYTF	TGTGCCAGCAGTTTGTCAGGGGATGGCTACACCTTC
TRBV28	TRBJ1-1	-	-	CASLPGDLNTEAFF	TGTGCCAGCCTTCCCGGGGATCTGAACACTGAAGCTTTCTTT
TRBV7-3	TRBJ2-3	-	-	CASSLTDTTDTQYF	TGTGCCAGCAGCTTAACTGACACCACAGATACGCAGTATTTT
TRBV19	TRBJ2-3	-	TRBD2	CASSTLLAGDDTQYF	TGTGCCAGTAGTACTCTACTAGCGGGGGACGATACGCAGTATTTT
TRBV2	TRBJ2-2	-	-	CASRNRVGGSGELFF	TGTGCCAGCAGGAACAGGGTTGGAGGATCCGGGGAGCTGTTTTTT
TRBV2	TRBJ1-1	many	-	CASSSDGPTEAFF	TGTGCCAGCAGTTCAGACGGACCCACTGAAGCTTTCTTT
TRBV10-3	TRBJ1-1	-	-	CAISDFGNLNTEAFF	TGTGCCATCAGTGATTTTGGGAACTTGAACACTGAAGCTTTCTTT
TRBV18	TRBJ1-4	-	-	CASSPPARGSTNEKLFF	TGTGCCAGCTCACCACCGGCCAGGGGCTCAACTAATGAAAAACTGTTTTTT
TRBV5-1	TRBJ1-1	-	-	CASSSTLKGNTEAFF	TGCGCCAGCAGCAGTACCTTAAAAGGGAACACTGAAGCTTTCTTT
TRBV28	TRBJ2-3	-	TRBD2	CASSPDPSGRGADTQYF	TGTGCCAGCAGTCCCGACCCTAGCGGGAGAGGCGCAGATACGCAGTATTTT
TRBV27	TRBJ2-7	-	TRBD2	CASSPGGPGLAGVPYEQYF	TGTGCCAGCAGCCCCGGGGGCCCGGGACTAGCGGGTGTTCCCTACGAGCAGTACTTC
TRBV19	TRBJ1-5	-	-	CASSIDRAINQPQHF	TGTGCCAGTAGTATAGATCGGGCAATCAATCAGCCCCAGCATTTT
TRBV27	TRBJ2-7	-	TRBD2	CASRNRRTSGIGNYEQYF	TGTGCCAGCAGGAACAGGAGGACTAGCGGGATTGGTAACTACGAGCAGTACTTC
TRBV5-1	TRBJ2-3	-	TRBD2	CASSPGLAGGTDTQYF	TGCGCCAGCAGCCCAGGACTAGCGGGAGGTACGGATACGCAGTATTTT
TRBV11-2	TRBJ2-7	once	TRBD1	CASSAVGGMGEQYF	TGTGCCAGCAGCGCCGTAGGGGGCATGGGCGAGCAGTACTTC
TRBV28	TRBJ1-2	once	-	CASRFRGTPRTDGYTF	TGTGCCAGCAGATTCCGCGGGACACCCAGAACGGATGGCTACACCTTC
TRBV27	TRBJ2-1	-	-	CASHRPSVRGYEQFF	TGTGCCAGTCACAGGCCCTCGGTGAGGGGATATGAGCAGTTCTTC
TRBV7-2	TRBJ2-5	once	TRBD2	CASSSSLTSGRTKTQYF	TGTGCCAGCAGCTCCTCCTTGACTAGCGGGAGGACGAAGACCCAGTACTTC
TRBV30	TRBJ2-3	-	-	CAWTPSSGPWDTQYF	TGTGCCTGGACCCCTAGTAGCGGACCCTGGGATACGCAGTATTTT
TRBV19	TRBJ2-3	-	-	CASSLGVVTTDTQYF	TGTGCCAGTAGTTTAGGTGTGGTTACCACAGATACGCAGTATTTT
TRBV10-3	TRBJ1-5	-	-	CAISDFNQPQHF	TGTGCCATCAGTGATTTTAATCAGCCCCAGCATTTT